This T cell receptor (beta chain) was found in a study of beta chain features in type 1 diabetes. Isolated RNA was reverse transcribed in full, so expressed TCRB transcripts were sequenced. TCRdb keeps only in-frame clones here, not all; method: immunoSEQ multiplex PCR. The repertoire consists of 850,000 to 900,000 clones, with around a sixth occurring once and the leading ten covering 0.023%. CDR3 size: 15 residues. Germline values: CDR1 SGHAT, CDR2 FQNNGV. Trimming took off 5 bases at V and 0 bases at J, with 14 bases between the two ends. This clone was counted only a few times. What was sequenced was naive CD4+ T cells from blood. The chain employs TRBV11-2 and TRBJ2-7; D is perhaps TRBD2 (6 bases). This TCR was recovered from a woman in her late teens or twenties in good health. The CDR3 spells CASSPPGTRSYEQYF. CDR3 bases: TGTGCCAGCAGCCCTCCCGGGACTCGCTCCTACGAGCAGTACTTC.